The 13 T cell receptor beta chains reported below all come from one sample, sequenced in a study of OX40 agonist ivuxolimab in advanced cancers. Clones were read by immunoSEQ multiplex PCR, and TCRdb kept only the in-frame ones, dropping some. The sample holds about 77,000 clones, 65% to 85% seen once. Sample: CD4+ or CD8+ T cells sorted from blood, taken in a trial of the OX40 agonist ivuxolimab. These receptors were obtained from an adult with an advanced solid tumor such as melanoma, head and neck, liver or kidney cancer.

The CDR3 protein is CASSSAQGATIPWHKAGELFF. CDR3 sequence (DNA): TGCGCCAGCAGCAGCGCTCAGGGGGCAACCATTCCCTGGCATAAGGCCGGGGAGCTGTTTTTT. J is TRBJ2-2 and V is TRBV5-1, with TRBD1 matching over 8 bases. The germline V gene encodes CDR1 SGHRS and CDR2 YFSETQ. The CDR3 is 21 residues long. V shed 4 bases, J shed 6 bases, and the junction held 26 bases outside the gene matches.

V usage is TRBV19 and J usage is TRBJ2-7; 9 bases line up with TRBD1. V shed 6 bases and J 9 bases; nucleotides not matched to a gene: 21. CDR3 size: 17 residues. Germline values: CDR1 LNHDA, CDR2 SQIVND (reference sequence). The CDR3 region has the DNA TGTGCCAGTAGCCCCTCTACAGGGACAGGGCCGTTGGGGGGGCAGTACTTC. It yields the protein CASSPSTGTGPLGGQYF.

About this clone: The germline gene is not matched at one end of the junction; a read error may be the cause. The chain is built from TRBV30 and TRBJ2-7; the D gene is possibly TRBD1 (6 bases). Germline values: CDR1 GTSNPN, CDR2 SVGIG (reference sequence). CDR3 length: 14 amino acids. CDR3 nucleotide sequence: TGTGCCTGGAGTGTACAAGGGACATTAAGTGTCGGGCACTTC. It yields the protein CAWSVQGTLSVGHF.

The genes are TRBV7-9 and TRBJ1-5; TRBD1 might be the D (5 bases). Germline loops: CDR1 SEHNR, CDR2 FQNEAQ (reference sequence). Trimming pared 2 bases from V and 3 bases from J, leaving 11 bases between. The CDR3 contains 15 residues. The CDR3 DNA reads as TGTGCCAGCAGCTTATCAGGAGGGGTCAATCAGCCCCAGCATTTT. Protein sequence: CASSLSGGVNQPQHF.

The rearrangement uses TRBV19 and TRBJ1-6; maybe TRBD1 (5 bases). The CDR3 is 16 amino acids. The germline V gene has CDR1 LNHDA and CDR2 SQIVND (reference sequence). Trimming took off 6 bases at V and 7 bases at J, with 19 bases between the two ends. The DNA for the CDR3 is TGTGCCAGTAGCCCGAACGACAGAGCTAACAATTCACCCCTCCACTTT. Protein sequence: CASSPNDRANNSPLHF.

The chain couples TRBV28 to TRBJ1-3; possible D gene TRBD1, 5 bases. With 5 bases removed from V and 4 bases from J, the gap between germline ends came to 15 bases. Germline V lookup: CDR1 MDHEN, CDR2 SYDVKM. The CDR3 has 15 residues. CDR3 bases: TGTGCCAGCAGTCCAGCAGGGCAGGGCGGAAACACCATATATTTT. Translated: CASSPAGQGGNTIYF.

The gene calls are TRBV28 and TRBJ2-7, with TRBD1 matching over 7 bases. CDR3 length: 13 amino acids. With V trimmed by 5 bases and J by 9 bases, 10 bases remained unmatched. Germline V gene lookup returns CDR1 MDHEN and CDR2 SYDVKM. Written as DNA, the CDR3 is TGTGCCAGCAGTCTACAGGACAGGATCATGCAGTACTTC. Its protein is CASSLQDRIMQYF.

CDR3 nucleotides: TGCAGCGTCTCCCGGGGTAAGGGGACAGATACGCAGTATTTT. Encoded protein: CSVSRGKGTDTQYF. The chain employs TRBV29-1 and TRBJ2-3, with D possibly called TRBD1 or TRBD2 (5 bases each). This CDR3 has 14 residues. The germline CDR1 and CDR2 sequences are SQVTM and ANQGSEA. Trimming removed 6 bases at V and 3 bases at J, with 16 bases between.

The V gene is TRBV9, the J gene TRBJ2-2, with TRBD2 matching 13 bases. Trimming took 6 bases from V and 7 from J; bases not matched to a gene: 12. CDR3 size: 17 residues. The germline V gene has CDR1 SGDLS and CDR2 YYNGEE. The CDR3 here is CASTPTGTSGKGGELFF. The CDR3 region has the DNA TGTGCCAGCACCCCCACGGGGACTAGCGGGAAAGGCGGGGAGCTGTTTTTT.

The chain is built from TRBV14 and TRBJ2-7; 8 bases match TRBD2. Germline V gives CDR1 SGHDN, CDR2 FVKESK. V gave up 4 bases and J gave up 0 bases; unmatched junction bases: 11. The CDR3 loop spans 17 amino acids. The CDR3 sequence: CASSPLGRGASSYEQYF. CDR3 DNA: TGTGCCAGCAGCCCCTTGGGGCGGGGGGCAAGCTCCTACGAGCAGTACTTC. The variable domain in full, completed from reference TRBV14 and TRBJ2-7, reads EAGVTQFPSHSVIEKGQTVTLRCDPISGHDNLYWYRRVMGKEIKFLLHFVKESKQDESGMPNNRFLAERTGGTYSTLKVQPAELEDSGVYFCASSPLGRGASSYEQYFGPGTRLTVT.

J is TRBJ2-7 and V is TRBV30; unclear D gene. Germline CDR1 reads GTSNPN; CDR2 reads SVGIG (reference sequence). The CDR3 runs 11 residues. Trimming left V 2 bases short and J 6 bases short, with 8 bases between. DNA for the CDR3: TGTGCCTGGAGTACTGGCAGCGAGCAGTACTTC. Its protein product is CAWSTGSEQYF.

This chain links TRBV14 with TRBJ2-4; maybe TRBD2 (6 bases). The CDR3 is 17 residues long. V gave up 0 bases and J gave up 0 bases, with 12 bases separating them. Germline CDR1 reads SGHDN; CDR2 reads FVKESK. The CDR3 is CASSQDRRGLAKNIQYF. The DNA of the CDR3 is TGTGCCAGCAGCCAAGATAGGAGGGGATTAGCCAAAAACATTCAGTACTTC.

The gene calls are TRBV6-6 and TRBJ2-2; D is unclear. V lost 4 bases and J 3 bases, leaving 9 bases between the germline ends. The CDR3 contains 14 residues. Germline V lookup: CDR1 MNHNY, CDR2 SVGAGI (reference sequence). The CDR3 DNA is TGTGCCAGCAGTTTGGACGGGTACACCGGGGAGCTGTTTTTT. Its protein is CASSLDGYTGELFF.